This T cell receptor beta chain was captured by sequencing in a study of monozygotic twins with cystic fibrosis. Overall study results and limits: Unrelated CF individuals shared fewer identical clonotypes than monozygotic CF twins.

V shed 1 base and J 3 bases; nucleotides not matched to a gene: 3. The germline CDR1 and CDR2 sequences are SEHNR and FQNEAQ (reference sequence). The CDR3 spans 15 residues. A single count supports this clone. As yet, its antigen is unknown. Libraries were prepared by immunoSEQ multiplex PCR; TCRdb keeps only in-frame clonotypes and omits some of them. The sample has approximately 36,000 clones, 90% to 95% seen once; the top ten hold around 0.19%. This TCR was recovered from a boy younger than 10 with cystic fibrosis. This chain connects TRBV7-9 to TRBJ1-1, with 9 bases lining up with TRBD1. Material for sequencing was blood. The CDR3 sequence is CASSLDGTGYTEAFF. The CDR3 DNA sequence: TGTGCCAGCAGCTTAGATGGGACAGGGTACACTGAAGCTTTCTTT. Full variable domain (rest looked up from reference TRBV7-9 and TRBJ1-1): DTGVSQNPRHKITKRGQNVTFRCDPISEHNRLYWYRQTLGQGPEFLTYFQNEAQLEKSRLLSDRFSAERPKGSFSTLEIQRTEQGDSAMYLCASSLDGTGYTEAFFGQGTRLTVV.